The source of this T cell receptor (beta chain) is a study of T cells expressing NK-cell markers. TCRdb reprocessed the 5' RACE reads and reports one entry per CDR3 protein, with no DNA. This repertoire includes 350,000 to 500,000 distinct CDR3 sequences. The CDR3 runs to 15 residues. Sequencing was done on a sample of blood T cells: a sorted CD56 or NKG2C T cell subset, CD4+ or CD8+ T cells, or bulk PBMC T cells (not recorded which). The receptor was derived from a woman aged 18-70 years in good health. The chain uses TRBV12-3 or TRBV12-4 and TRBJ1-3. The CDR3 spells CASSSDGLSGNTIYF.